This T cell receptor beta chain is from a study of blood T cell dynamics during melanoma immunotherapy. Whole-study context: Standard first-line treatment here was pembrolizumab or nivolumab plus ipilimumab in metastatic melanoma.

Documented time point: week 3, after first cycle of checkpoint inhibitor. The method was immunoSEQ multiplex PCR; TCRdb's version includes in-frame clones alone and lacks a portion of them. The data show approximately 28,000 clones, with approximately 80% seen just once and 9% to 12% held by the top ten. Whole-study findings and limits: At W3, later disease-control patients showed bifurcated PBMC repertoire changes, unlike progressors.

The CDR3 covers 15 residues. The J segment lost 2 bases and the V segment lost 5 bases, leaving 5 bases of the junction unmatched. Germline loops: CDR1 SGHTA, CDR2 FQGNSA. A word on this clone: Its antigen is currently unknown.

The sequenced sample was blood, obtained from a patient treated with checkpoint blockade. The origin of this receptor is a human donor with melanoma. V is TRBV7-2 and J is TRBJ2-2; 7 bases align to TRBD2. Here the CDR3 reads CASSRTSLNTGELFF. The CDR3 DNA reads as TGTGCCAGCAGCCGGACTAGTCTTAACACCGGGGAGCTGTTTTTT.